This TCR beta chain was captured by sequencing in a study of T cell clonality in common variable immunodeficiency. Points from the study as a whole: Compared with controls, CVID subjects had fewer shared TCRbeta clones.

This clone turned up a few times. The target antigen is unknown. The junction departs from the called germline gene at one end, perhaps through a read error. The read stops 3 residues short of the end of the CDR3; the missing end is completed from the germline J gene. The CDR3 length is 13 residues. CDR1 is SEHNR, CDR2 FQNEAQ, per germline (reference sequence). The protocol was immunoSEQ multiplex PCR, while the TCRdb copy is restricted to in-frame clones and leaves out a portion. There are 30,000 to 45,000 clones in the sample, none observed a single time. This receptor was obtained from a person aged 18-70 years in good health. Sequenced sample: peripheral blood mononuclear cells. The chain has TRBV7-9 and TRBJ1-4; 7 bases are shared with TRBD1. CDR3 DNA, as far as it was read: TGTTCCAGCAGCTCGACAGGGCATTCACCA. Amino acids: CSSSSTGHSP. The whole CDR3 is CSSSSTGHSPLFF. The full variable domain, its missing parts supplied by reference TRBV7-9 and TRBJ1-4, is DTGVSQNPRHKITKRGQNVTFRCDPISEHNRLYWYRQTLGQGPEFLTYFQNEAQLEKSRLLSDRFSAERPKGSFSTLEIQRTEQGDSAMYLCSSSSTGHSPLFFGSGTQLSVL.